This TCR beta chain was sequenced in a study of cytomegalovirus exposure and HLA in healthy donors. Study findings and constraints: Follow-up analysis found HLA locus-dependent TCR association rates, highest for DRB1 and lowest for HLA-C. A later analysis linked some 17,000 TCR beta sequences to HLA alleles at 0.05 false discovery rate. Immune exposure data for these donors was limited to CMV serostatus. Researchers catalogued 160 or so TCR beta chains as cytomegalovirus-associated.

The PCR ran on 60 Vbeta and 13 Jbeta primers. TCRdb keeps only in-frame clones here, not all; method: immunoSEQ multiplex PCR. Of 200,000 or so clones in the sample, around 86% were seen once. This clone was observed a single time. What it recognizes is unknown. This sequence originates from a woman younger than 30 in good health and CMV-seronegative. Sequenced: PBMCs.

CDR3 loop: CASREGAGPQETQYF. In nucleotides, the CDR3 is TGCGCCAGCAGAGAGGGGGCAGGCCCCCAAGAGACCCAGTACTTC. V usage is TRBV5-1 and J usage is TRBJ2-5, with 7 bases that match TRBD1. This CDR3 region has 15 residues. V lost 5 bases, J lost 1 base, and 8 bases stayed unmatched. Germline assignment: CDR1 SGHRS and CDR2 YFSETQ. Full variable domain (missing parts from reference TRBV5-1 and TRBJ2-5): KAGVTQTPRYLIKTRGQQVTLSCSPISGHRSVSWYQQTPGQGLQFLFEYFSETQRNKGNFPGRFSGRQFSNSRSEMNVSTLELGDSALYLCASREGAGPQETQYFGPGTRLLVL.